What follows are 5 T cell receptor beta chains derived from one specimen sequenced in a study of blood T cell repertoires in COVID-19. Profiling relied on immunoSEQ multiplex PCR, and the TCRdb table lists in-frame clones only, not all of them. The sample carries some 350,000 clones, approximately 86% recorded once. Sequencing input: peripheral blood. The receptor source for this set is a human donor in a cohort sampled during active COVID-19.

The chain is built from TRBV5-1 and TRBJ2-7; 8 nucleotides agree with TRBD1. V shed 0 bases and J 0 bases; nucleotides not matched to a gene: 2. The CDR3 contains 15 residues. Germline loops: CDR1 SGHRS, CDR2 YFSETQ. The CDR3 region has the DNA TGCGCCAGCAGCTTGGGGACAGGGAGCTCCTACGAGCAGTACTTC. Translation gives CASSLGTGSSYEQYF. Full variable domain (rest looked up from reference TRBV5-1 and TRBJ2-7): KAGVTQTPRYLIKTRGQQVTLSCSPISGHRSVSWYQQTPGQGLQFLFEYFSETQRNKGNFPGRFSGRQFSNSRSEMNVSTLELGDSALYLCASSLGTGSSYEQYFGPGTRLTVT.

The chain employs TRBV15 and TRBJ2-7; 10 positions match TRBD2. Trimming cost V 0 bases and J 4 bases; bases outside gene matches: 6. From germline, CDR1 is LNHNV and CDR2 YYDKDF (reference sequence). The CDR3 loop spans 16 amino acids. This CDR3 is CATSREYSGGAYEQYF. The CDR3 DNA follows: TGTGCCACCAGCAGAGAATACAGCGGGGGGGCTTACGAGCAGTACTTC. Supplemented by reference TRBV15 and TRBJ2-7, the full variable domain reads DAMVIQNPRYQVTQFGKPVTLSCSQTLNHNVMYWYQQKSSQAPKLLFHYYDKDFNNEADTPDNFQSRRPNTSFCFLDIRSPGLGDTAMYLCATSREYSGGAYEQYFGPGTRLTVT.

This clone was counted a few times. This sequence joins TRBV30 and TRBJ1-5, with D possibly matching TRBD1 (5 bases). Germline CDR1 is GTSNPN and CDR2 is SVGIG (reference sequence). Trimming shortened V by 4 bases and J by 7 bases, and 17 bases separated the two germline ends. The CDR3 has 14 residues. CDR3 bases: TGTGCCTGGACCCCGAAGGGGATTCACCAGCCCCAGCATTTT. Translated, it gives CAWTPKGIHQPQHF.

This clone was counted a single time. The genes are TRBV3-1 (or the pseudogene TRBV3-2) and TRBJ1-5; 10 bases are shared with TRBD1. The CDR3 covers 18 residues. Germline V gene lookup returns CDR1 LGHDT and CDR2 YNNKEL (reference sequence). The V segment lost 6 bases and the J segment 1 base; nucleotides outside the gene matches: 12. CDR3 DNA sequence: TGTGCCAGCAGAGGGGGACAGGGGAAGAGGGGCAGCAATCAGCCCCAGCATTTT. Translated: CASRGGQGKRGSNQPQHF.

The rearrangement links TRBV12-3 or TRBV12-4 to TRBJ2-7; TRBD2 aligns across 7 bases. CDR3 length equals 11 residues. Losses at the gene ends were 5 bases for V and 6 bases for J; bases not matched to a gene: 1. Here the CDR3 reads CASSRLAEQYF. CDR3 DNA sequence: TGTGCCAGCAGTCGACTAGCCGAGCAGTACTTC.